Given below is one T cell receptor (beta chain) in context. The antigen remains unidentified. This CDR3 comprises 12 residues. Trimming left V 3 bases short and J 4 bases short, with 9 bases between. Per the germline V gene, CDR1 is DFQATT and CDR2 is SNEGSKA (reference sequence). This record belongs to a study of T cells in Graves' hyperthyroidism and ophthalmopathy. When ophthalmopathy did not progress within 18 months, Graves' hyperthyroidism was considered stable. Amplification yielded TCR beta CDR3 regions, with RNA transcripts as the source. The HTBI primer set was used in a first-round RT-PCR of the TCR CDR3. TCRdb redid the calling of the multiplex PCR reads with MiXCR, one entry per CDR3 protein. The sample includes 800,000 or so distinct CDR3 sequences, about 38% of them seen just once. General study findings and limits: In the analysis, a 13 V-J model separated ophthalmopathy from stable hyperthyroidism.

Sequencing used blood. The rearrangement uses TRBV20-1 and TRBJ1-1; D unclear. The TCR sequence derives from a man aged 18 to 30 with Graves' hyperthyroidism. In DNA form, the CDR3 reads TGCAGTGCTAGGGCCCTATCCACTGAAGCTTTCTTT. It codes for CSARALSTEAFF.